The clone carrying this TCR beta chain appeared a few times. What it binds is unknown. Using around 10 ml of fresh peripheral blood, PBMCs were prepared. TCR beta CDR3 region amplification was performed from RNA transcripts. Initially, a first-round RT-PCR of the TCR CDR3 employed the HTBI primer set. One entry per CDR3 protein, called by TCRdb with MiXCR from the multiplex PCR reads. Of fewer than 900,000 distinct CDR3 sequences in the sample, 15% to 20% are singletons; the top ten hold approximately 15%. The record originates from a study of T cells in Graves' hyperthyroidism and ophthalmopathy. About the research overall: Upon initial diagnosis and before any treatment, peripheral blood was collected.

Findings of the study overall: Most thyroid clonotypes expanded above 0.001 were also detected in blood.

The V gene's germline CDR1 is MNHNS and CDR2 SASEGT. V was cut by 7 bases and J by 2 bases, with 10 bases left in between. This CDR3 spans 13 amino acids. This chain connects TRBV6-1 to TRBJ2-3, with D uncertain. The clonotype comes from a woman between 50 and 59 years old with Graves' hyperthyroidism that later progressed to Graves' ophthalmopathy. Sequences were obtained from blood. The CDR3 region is CASTKESTDTQYF. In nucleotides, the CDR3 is TGTGCCAGCACCAAAGAATCCACAGATACGCAGTATTTT.